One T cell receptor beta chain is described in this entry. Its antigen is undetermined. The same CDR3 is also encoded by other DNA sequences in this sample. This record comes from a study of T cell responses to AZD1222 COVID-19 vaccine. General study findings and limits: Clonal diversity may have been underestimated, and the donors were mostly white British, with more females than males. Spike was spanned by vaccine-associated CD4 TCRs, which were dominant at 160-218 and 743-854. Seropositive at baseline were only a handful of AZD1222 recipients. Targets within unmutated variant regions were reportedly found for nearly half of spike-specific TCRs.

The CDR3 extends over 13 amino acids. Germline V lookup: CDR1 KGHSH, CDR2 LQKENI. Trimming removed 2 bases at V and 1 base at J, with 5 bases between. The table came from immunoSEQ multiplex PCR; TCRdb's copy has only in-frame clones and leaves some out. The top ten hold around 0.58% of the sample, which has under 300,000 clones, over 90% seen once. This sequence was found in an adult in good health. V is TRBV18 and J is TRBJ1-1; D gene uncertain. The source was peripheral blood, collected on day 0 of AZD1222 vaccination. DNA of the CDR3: TGTGCCAGCTCACCATCGGGGAACACTGAAGCTTTCTTT. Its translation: CASSPSGNTEAFF.